The source of this TCR beta chain is a study of T cells in Graves' hyperthyroidism and ophthalmopathy. Study observations and caveats: Ophthalmopathy cases were set apart from stable hyperthyroidism by a 13 V-J model.

Amplification targeted TCR beta CDR3 regions from RNA transcripts. Primed by the HTBI set, a first-round RT-PCR was run on the TCR CDR3. TCRdb itself ran the multiplex PCR reads through MiXCR, one entry per CDR3 protein. Found here are a few hundred thousand distinct CDR3 sequences, approximately 14% of them singletons; the top ten hold 30%. This clonotype was seen at least ten times. Its antigen remains unknown. This CDR3 is 14 amino acids long. Looked up from germline, CDR1 is SGHRS and CDR2 is YFSETQ. V gave up 4 bases and J gave up 7 bases; unmatched junction bases: 5. Patients having uncontrolled infection, another autoimmune disease, pregnancy or lactation were not included. Each diagnosis was grounded in clinical symptoms, serum thyroxine and TRAb, thyroid ultrasound, and orbital computed tomography.

The sample comprised blood. The chain is built from TRBV5-1 and TRBJ1-5, with 10 nucleotides matching TRBD1. The receptor was derived from a woman in her fifties or sixties with Graves' hyperthyroidism that later progressed to Graves' ophthalmopathy. The CDR3 loop is CASSHGTGEQPQHF. CDR3 sequence (DNA): TGCGCCAGCAGCCACGGGACAGGGGAACAGCCCCAGCATTTT.